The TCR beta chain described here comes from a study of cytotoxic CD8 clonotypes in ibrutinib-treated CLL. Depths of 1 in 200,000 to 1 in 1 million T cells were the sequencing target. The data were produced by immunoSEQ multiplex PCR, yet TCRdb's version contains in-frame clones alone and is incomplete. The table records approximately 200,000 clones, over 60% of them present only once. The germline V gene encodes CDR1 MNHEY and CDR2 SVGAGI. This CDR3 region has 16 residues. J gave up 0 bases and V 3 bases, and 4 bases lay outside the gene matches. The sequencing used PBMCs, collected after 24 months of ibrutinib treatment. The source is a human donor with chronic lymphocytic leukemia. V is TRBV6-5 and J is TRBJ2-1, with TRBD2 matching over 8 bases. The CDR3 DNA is TGTGCCAGCAGTTATGTAGCGGGAAGCTCCTACAATGAGCAGTTCTTC. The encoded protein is CASSYVAGSSYNEQFF.